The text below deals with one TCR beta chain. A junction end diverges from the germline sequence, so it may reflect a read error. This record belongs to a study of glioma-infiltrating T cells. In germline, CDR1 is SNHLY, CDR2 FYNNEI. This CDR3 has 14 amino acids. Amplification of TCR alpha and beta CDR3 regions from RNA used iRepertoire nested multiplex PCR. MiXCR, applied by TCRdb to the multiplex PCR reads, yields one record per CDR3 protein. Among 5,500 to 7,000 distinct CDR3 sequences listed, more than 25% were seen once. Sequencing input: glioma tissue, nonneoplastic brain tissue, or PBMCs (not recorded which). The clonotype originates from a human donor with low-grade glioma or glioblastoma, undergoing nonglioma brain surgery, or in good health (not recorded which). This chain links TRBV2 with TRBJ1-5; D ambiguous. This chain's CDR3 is CASLDFFHFQPQPF. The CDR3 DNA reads TGTGCCAGCCTTGACTTCTTCCATTTCCAGCCCCAGCCTTTT.